Listed here are 2 T cell receptor beta chains from one sample, sequenced in a study of blood T cell repertoires in COVID-19. Clones were read by immunoSEQ multiplex PCR, and TCRdb kept only the in-frame ones, dropping some. The sample has 85,000 to 95,000 clones, about nine tenths seen once. Sequences were obtained from peripheral blood. The receptors stem from a woman in her fifties or sixties in a cohort sampled during active COVID-19.

This clone was seen only a few times. The chain couples TRBV6-5 to TRBJ2-7; perhaps TRBD1 as D (6 bases). The germline gives CDR1 MNHEY, CDR2 SVGAGI. V lost 9 bases to trimming and J lost 2 bases, with 14 bases between them. CDR3 length: 13 residues. CDR3 residues: CARIRDTTYEQYF. The CDR3 DNA sequence: TGTGCCAGAATACGGGACACCACCTACGAGCAGTACTTC.

This clone was seen a single time. The CDR3 bases are TGTGCCAGCAGCTCCATACTACAGGGAAGACTATACGAGCAGTACTTC. It translates to CASSSILQGRLYEQYF. The chain couples TRBV7-9 to TRBJ2-7, with D perhaps matching TRBD1 (6 bases). V dropped 4 bases and J dropped 4 bases, with 20 bases sitting between them. The CDR3 consists of 16 residues. Per the germline V gene, CDR1 is SEHNR and CDR2 is FQNEAQ (reference sequence).